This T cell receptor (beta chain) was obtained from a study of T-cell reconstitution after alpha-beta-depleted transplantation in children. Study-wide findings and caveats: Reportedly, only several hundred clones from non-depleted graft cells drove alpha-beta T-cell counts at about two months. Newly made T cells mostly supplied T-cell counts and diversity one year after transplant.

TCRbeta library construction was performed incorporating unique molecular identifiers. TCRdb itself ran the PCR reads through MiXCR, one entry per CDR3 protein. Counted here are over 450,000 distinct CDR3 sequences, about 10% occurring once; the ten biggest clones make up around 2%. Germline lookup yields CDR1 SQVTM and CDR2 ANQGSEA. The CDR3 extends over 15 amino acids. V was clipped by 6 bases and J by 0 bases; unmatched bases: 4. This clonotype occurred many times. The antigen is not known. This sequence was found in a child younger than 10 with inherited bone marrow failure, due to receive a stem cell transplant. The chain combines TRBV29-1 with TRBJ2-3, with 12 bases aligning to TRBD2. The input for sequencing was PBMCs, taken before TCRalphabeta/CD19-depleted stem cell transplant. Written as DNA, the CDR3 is TGCAGCGTGTCCGGGACTAGCGGGAGCACAGATACGCAGTATTTT. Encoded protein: CSVSGTSGSTDTQYF.